This is a list of T cell receptor beta chains from one sample in a study of post-analysis software for immune sequencing data. From the PCR reads, TCRdb called clonotypes with MiXCR, one entry per CDR3 protein. In the table there are hundreds of thousands of distinct CDR3 sequences, around 60% of which are singletons. Sequenced input: blood. The receptors stem from a girl aged 2-10 years with multiple sclerosis. The CDR3 runs from the conserved cysteine through the conserved F or W. Each record gives: clone size, D gene, J gene, V gene, CDR3 length, CDR3 protein, CDR3 DNA. A D gene is named only where the DNA matches it firmly. Rows may omit the clone size; those that give it use once, few, many or a size class.

once | TRBD2 | TRBJ2-1 | TRBV15 | 16 | CATSRQGLAWDNEQFF | TGTGCCACCAGCAGACAGGGACTAGCGTGGGACAATGAGCAGTTCTTC
NA | NA | TRBJ1-1 | TRBV12-3/TRBV12-4 | 11 | CASRTRDLHFF | TGTGCCAGCAGGACGCGGGACCTCCATTTCTTT
few | NA | TRBJ2-5 | TRBV5-1 | 15 | CASSLEGSYQETQYF | TGCGCCAGCAGCTTGGAGGGCAGCTATCAAGAGACCCAGTACTTC
NA | NA | TRBJ1-1 | TRBV6-5 | 15 | CASSYRATGNTEAFF | TGTGCCAGCAGTTATCGAGCTACGGGGAACACTGAAGCTTTCTTT
once | NA | TRBJ1-1 | TRBV27 | 13 | CASSFRVYTEAFF | TGTGCCAGCAGTTTTAGGGTTTACACTGAAGCTTTCTTT
NA | NA | TRBJ2-1 | TRBV29-1 | 16 | CSVAGGGQRKGNEQFF | TGCAGCGTTGCGGGGGGGGGACAGCGAAAAGGCAATGAGCAGTTCTTC
few | NA | TRBJ2-7 | TRBV5-1 | 15 | CASSWSSPGSYEQYF | TGCGCCAGCAGCTGGTCATCTCCCGGGAGCTACGAGCAGTACTTC
once | NA | TRBJ1-2 | TRBV6-2/TRBV6-3 | 16 | CASSYSRRGFNYGYTF | TGTGCCAGCAGTTACTCGAGGCGCGGGTTTAACTATGGCTACACCTTC
NA | NA | TRBJ2-7 | TRBV6-2/TRBV6-3 | 17 | CASSYAFKGQSSYEQYF | TGTGCCAGCAGTTACGCCTTTAAGGGACAAAGCTCCTACGAGCAGTACTTC
few | NA | TRBJ2-1 | TRBV9 | 15 | CASSVDISSYNEQFF | TGTGCCAGCAGCGTCGATATCAGTTCCTACAATGAGCAGTTCTTC
few | NA | TRBJ2-5 | TRBV6-5 | 13 | CASSPAETETQYF | TGTGCCAGCAGCCCGGCCGAGACAGAGACCCAGTACTTC
few | NA | TRBJ2-3 | TRBV5-1 | 11 | CASVLADTQYF | TGCGCCAGCGTTCTTGCAGATACGCAGTATTTT
NA | NA | TRBJ1-2 | TRBV5-1 | 14 | CASSFMGGLDGYTF | TGCGCCAGCAGCTTTATGGGGGGGTTGGACGGCTACACCTTC
NA | NA | TRBJ2-7 | TRBV20-1 | 11 | CSASVIYEQYF | TGCAGTGCTAGTGTTATCTACGAGCAGTACTTC
few | TRBD1 | TRBJ1-2 | TRBV10-3 | 16 | CAIRNPGQGINYGYTF | TGTGCCATCAGAAATCCGGGACAGGGTATTAACTATGGCTACACCTTC
NA | NA | TRBJ1-2 | TRBV12-3/TRBV12-4 | 14 | CASSLAAGHYGYTF | TGTGCCAGCAGTTTAGCGGCAGGGCATTATGGCTACACCTTC
NA | NA | TRBJ2-5 | TRBV4-3 | 17 | CASSQGPQGRADNEQYF | TGCGCCAGCAGCCAAGGCCCCCAGGGGCGCGCGGACAATGAGCAGTACTTC
NA | TRBD1 | TRBJ2-6 | TRBV12-3/TRBV12-4 | 16 | CASSLDRASGANVLTF | TGTGCCAGCAGTTTGGACAGGGCCTCTGGGGCCAACGTCCTGACTTTC
NA | NA | TRBJ2-6 | TRBV19 | 16 | CASRTTEISGANVLTF | TGTGCCAGTAGAACGACGGAGATCTCTGGGGCCAACGTCCTGACTTTC
NA | NA | TRBJ1-1 | TRBV15 | 14 | CATSRDPGGEVAFF | TGTGCCACCAGCAGAGATCCCGGGGGCGAAGTAGCTTTCTTT
NA | NA | TRBJ2-3 | TRBV18 | 13 | CASSPPVTDTQYF | TGTGCCAGCTCACCACCAGTCACAGATACGCAGTATTTT
NA | TRBD2 | TRBJ2-3 | TRBV20-1 | 15 | CSAWGREARTDTQYF | TGCAGTGCGTGGGGTCGGGAGGCACGCACAGATACGCAGTATTTT
NA | NA | TRBJ1-5 | TRBV7-2 | 19 | CASSASGGAGRLSNQPQHF | TGTGCCAGCAGCGCGTCTGGGGGCGCAGGGAGATTGAGCAATCAGCCCCAGCATTTT
few | TRBD1 | TRBJ1-1 | TRBV10-3 | 14 | CAISGPGQATEAFF | TGTGCCATCAGTGGTCCGGGACAGGCGACTGAAGCTTTCTTT
few | TRBD2 | TRBJ2-1 | TRBV28 | 13 | CASSSGGADEQFF | TGTGCCAGCTCAAGCGGGGGGGCGGATGAGCAGTTCTTC